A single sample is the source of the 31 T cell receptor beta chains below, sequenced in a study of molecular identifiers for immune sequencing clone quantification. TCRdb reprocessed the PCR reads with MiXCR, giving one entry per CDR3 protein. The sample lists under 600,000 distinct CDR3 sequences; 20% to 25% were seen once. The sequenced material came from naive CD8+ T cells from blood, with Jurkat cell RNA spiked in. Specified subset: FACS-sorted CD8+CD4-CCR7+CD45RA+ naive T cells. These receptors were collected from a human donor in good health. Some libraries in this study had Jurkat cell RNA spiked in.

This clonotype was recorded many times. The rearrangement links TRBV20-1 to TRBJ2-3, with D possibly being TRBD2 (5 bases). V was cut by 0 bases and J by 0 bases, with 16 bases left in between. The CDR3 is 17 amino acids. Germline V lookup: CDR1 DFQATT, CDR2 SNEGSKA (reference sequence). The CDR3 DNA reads TGCAGTGCTAGAGATTACCAGGAGGTAACTAGCACAGATACGCAGTATTTT. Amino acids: CSARDYQEVTSTDTQYF.

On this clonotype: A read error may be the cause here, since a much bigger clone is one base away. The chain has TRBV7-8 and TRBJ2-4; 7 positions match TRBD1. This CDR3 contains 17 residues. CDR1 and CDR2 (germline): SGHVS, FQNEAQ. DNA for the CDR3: TGTGCCAGCAGCTTAGGCAGACAGGGATTAGCCGAAAACATTCAGTACTTC. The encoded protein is CASSLGRQGLAENIQYF.

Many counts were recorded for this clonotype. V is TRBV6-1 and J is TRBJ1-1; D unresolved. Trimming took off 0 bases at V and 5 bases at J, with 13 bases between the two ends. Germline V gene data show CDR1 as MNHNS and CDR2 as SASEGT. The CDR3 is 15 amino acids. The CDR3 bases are TGTGCCAGCAGTGAAGCGTACCTAGGGAGGACTGAAGCTTTCTTT. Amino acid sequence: CASSEAYLGRTEAFF.

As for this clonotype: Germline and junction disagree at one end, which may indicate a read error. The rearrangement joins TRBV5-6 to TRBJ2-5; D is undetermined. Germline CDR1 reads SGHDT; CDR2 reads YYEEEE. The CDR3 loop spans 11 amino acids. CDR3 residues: CASSRLQTRYF. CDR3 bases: TGTGCCAGCAGCCGCCTTCAGACCCGGTACTTC.

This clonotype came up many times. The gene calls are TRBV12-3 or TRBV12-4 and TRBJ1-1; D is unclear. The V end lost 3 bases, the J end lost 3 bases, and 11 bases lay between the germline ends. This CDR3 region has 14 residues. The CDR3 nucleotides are TGTGCCAGCAGTTTTTTGGCCGGGGACACTGAAGCTTTCTTT. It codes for CASSFLAGDTEAFF.

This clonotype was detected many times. The CDR3 nucleotides read TGTGCCAGCAGTTACCGGTATAATTCACCCCTCCACTTT. Translation gives CASSYRYNSPLHF. The V gene is TRBV6-5, the J gene TRBJ1-6, with D hard to call. This CDR3 has 13 amino acids. Germline-derived CDR1 and CDR2 are MNHEY and SVGAGI. V was clipped by 2 bases and J by 4 bases, with 3 bases between them.

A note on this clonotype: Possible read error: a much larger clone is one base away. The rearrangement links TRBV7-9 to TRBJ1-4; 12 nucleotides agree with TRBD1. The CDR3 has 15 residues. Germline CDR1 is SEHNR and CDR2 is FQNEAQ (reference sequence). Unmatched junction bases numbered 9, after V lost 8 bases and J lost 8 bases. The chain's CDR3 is CASGPPGQGAEKLFF. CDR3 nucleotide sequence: TGTGCCAGCGGCCCCCCGGGACAGGGGGCAGAAAAACTGTTTTTT.

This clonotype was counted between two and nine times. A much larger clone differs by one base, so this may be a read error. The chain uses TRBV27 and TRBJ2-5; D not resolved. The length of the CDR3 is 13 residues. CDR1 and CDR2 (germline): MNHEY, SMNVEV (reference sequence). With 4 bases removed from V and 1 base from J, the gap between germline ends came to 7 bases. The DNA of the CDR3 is TGTGCCAGCAGTTCCTACAGCCAAGAGACCCAGTACTTC. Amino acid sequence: CASSSYSQETQYF.

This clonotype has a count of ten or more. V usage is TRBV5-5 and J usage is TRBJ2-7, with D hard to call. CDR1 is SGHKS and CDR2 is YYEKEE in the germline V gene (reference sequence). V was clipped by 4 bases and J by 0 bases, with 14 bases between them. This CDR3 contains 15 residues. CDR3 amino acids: CASSLYEGRSYEQYF. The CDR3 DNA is TGTGCCAGCAGCCTCTATGAAGGTCGCTCCTACGAGCAGTACTTC.

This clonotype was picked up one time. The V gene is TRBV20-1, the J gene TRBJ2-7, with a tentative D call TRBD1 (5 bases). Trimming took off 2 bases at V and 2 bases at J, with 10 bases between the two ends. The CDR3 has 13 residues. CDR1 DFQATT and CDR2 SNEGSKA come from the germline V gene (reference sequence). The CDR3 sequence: CSARSGFAYEQYF. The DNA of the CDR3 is TGCAGTGCTAGATCAGGGTTCGCCTACGAGCAGTACTTC.

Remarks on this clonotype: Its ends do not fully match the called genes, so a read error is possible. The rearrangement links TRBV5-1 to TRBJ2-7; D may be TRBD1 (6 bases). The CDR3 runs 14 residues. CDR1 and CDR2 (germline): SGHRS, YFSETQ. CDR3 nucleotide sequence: TGCGCCAGCAGCCCGGGACAAGAGGTCTACGACCAGTACTTC. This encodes CASSPGQEVYDQYF.

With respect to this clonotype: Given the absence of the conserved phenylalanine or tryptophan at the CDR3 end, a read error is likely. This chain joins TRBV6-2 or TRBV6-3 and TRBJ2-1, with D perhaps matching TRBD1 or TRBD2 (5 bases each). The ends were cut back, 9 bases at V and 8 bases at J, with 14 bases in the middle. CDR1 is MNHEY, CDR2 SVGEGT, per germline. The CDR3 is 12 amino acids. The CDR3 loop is CASTGARYEQFL. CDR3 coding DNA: TGTGCCAGTACCGGGGCACGGTATGAGCAGTTCCTC.

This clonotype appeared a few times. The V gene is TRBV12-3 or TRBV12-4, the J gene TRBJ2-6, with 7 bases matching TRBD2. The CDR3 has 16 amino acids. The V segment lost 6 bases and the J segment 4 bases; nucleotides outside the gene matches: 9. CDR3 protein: CASSQIAGGGANVLTF. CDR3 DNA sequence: TGTGCCAGCAGCCAGATAGCGGGTGGAGGGGCCAACGTCCTGACTTTC.

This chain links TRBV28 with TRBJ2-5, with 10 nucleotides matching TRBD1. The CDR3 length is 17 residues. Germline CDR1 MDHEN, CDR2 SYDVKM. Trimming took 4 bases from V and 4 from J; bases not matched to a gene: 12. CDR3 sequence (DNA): TGTGCCAGCAGTTCCTTCCCGGGACAGGGGTCCCCAGAGACCCAGTACTTC. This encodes CASSSFPGQGSPETQYF.

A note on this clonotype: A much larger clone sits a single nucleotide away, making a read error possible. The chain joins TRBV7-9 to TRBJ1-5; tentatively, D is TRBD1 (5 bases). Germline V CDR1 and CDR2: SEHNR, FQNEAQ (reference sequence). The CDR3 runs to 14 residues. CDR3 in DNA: TGTGCCAGCAGCCCCGTGGGGCATAATCAGCCCCGGCATTTT. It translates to CASSPVGHNQPRHF.

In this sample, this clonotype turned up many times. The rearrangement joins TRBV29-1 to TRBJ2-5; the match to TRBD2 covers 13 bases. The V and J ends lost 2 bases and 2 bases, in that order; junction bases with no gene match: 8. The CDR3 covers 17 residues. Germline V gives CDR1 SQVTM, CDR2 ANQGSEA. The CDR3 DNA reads TGCAGCGTTGAACCCCTGACTAGCGGGAGGACACAAGAGACCCAGTACTTC. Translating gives CSVEPLTSGRTQETQYF.

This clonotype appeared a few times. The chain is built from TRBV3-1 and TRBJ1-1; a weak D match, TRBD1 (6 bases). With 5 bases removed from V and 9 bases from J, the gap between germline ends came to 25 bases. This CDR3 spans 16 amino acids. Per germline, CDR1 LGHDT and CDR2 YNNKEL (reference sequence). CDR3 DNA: TGTGCCAGCAGCTTACGTCCTGACAAGGGGGAACCTAAAGCTTTCTTT. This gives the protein CASSLRPDKGEPKAFF.

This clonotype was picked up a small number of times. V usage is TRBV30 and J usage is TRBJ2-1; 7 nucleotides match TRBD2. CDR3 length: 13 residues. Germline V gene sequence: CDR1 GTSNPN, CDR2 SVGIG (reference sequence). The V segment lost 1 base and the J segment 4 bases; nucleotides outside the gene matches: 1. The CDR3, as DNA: TGTGCCTGGAGTGGGACTAGATACAATGAGCAGTTCTTC. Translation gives CAWSGTRYNEQFF. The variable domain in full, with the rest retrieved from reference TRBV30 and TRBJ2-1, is SQTIHQWPATLVQPVGSPLSLECTVEGTSNPNLYWYRQAAGRGLQLLFYSVGIGQISSEVPQNLSASRPQDRQFILSSKKLLLSDSGFYLCAWSGTRYNEQFFGPGTRLTVL.

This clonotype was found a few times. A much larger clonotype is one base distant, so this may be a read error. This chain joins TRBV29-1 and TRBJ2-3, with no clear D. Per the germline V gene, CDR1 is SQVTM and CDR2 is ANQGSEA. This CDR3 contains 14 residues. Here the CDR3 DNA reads TGCAACGTTGACGGGCCCGTGGACACAGATACGCAGTATTTT. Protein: CNVDGPVDTDTQYF.

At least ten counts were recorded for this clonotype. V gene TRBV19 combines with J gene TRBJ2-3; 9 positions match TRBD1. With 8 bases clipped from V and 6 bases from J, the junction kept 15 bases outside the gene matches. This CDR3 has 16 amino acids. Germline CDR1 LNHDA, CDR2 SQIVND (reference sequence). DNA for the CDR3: TGTGCCAGTTCTACCTCCTTCACAGGGGGCATGGATACGCAGTATTTT. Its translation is CASSTSFTGGMDTQYF.

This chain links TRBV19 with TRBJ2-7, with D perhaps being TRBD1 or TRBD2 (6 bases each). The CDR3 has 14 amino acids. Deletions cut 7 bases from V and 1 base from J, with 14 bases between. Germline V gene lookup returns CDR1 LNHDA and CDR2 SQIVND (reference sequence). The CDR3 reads CASTISGASYEQYF. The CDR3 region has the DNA TGTGCCAGTACAATCTCGGGGGCTTCCTACGAGCAGTACTTC. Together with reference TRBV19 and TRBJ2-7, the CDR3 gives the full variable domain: DGGITQSPKYLFRKEGQNVTLSCEQNLNHDAMYWYRQDPGQGLRLIYYSQIVNDFQKGDIAEGYSVSREKKESFPLTVTSAQKNPTAFYLCASTISGASYEQYFGPGTRLTVT.

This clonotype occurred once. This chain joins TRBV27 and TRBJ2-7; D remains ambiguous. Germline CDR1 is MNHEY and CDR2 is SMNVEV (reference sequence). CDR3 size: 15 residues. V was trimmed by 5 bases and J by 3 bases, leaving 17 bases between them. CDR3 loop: CASSPAFGRYYEQYF. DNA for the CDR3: TGTGCCAGCAGTCCCGCTTTTGGACGGTACTACGAGCAGTACTTC.

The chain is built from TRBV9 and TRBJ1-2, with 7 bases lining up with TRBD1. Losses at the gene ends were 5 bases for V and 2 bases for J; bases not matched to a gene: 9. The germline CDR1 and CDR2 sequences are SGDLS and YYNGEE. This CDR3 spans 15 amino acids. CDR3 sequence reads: CASSPTGSHNYGYTF. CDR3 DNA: TGTGCCAGCAGTCCGACAGGGTCACACAACTATGGCTACACCTTC. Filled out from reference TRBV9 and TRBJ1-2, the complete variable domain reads DSGVTQTPKHLITATGQRVTLRCSPRSGDLSVYWYQQSLDQGLQFLIQYYNGEERAKGNILERFSAQQFPDLHSELNLSSLELGDSALYFCASSPTGSHNYGYTFGSGTRLTVV.

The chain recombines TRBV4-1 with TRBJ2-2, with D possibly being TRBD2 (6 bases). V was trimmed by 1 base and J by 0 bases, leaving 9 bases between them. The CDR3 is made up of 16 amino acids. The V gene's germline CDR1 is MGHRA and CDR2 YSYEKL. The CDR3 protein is CASSQGGDANTGELFF. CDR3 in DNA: TGCGCCAGCAGCCAAGGGGGGGATGCGAACACCGGGGAGCTGTTTTTT.

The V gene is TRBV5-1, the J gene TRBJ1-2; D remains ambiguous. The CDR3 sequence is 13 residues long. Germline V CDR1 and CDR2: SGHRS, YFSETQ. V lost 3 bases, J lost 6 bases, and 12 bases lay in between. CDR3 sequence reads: CASSSEWEDGYTF. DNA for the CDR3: TGCGCCAGCAGCTCCGAGTGGGAGGATGGCTACACCTTC.

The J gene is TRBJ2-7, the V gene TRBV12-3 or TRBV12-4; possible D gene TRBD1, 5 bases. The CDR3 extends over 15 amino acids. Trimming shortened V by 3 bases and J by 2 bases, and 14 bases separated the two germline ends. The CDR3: CASSLGRQSTYEQYF. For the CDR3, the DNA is TGTGCCAGCAGTTTGGGGCGACAGAGTACCTACGAGCAGTACTTC.

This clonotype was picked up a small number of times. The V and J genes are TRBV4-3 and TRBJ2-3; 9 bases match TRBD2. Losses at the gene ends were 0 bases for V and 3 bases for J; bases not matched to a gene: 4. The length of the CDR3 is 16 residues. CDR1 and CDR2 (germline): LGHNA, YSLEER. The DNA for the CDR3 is TGCGCCAGCAGCCAAGATGGACTAGCGCGAACAGATACGCAGTATTTT. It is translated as CASSQDGLARTDTQYF.

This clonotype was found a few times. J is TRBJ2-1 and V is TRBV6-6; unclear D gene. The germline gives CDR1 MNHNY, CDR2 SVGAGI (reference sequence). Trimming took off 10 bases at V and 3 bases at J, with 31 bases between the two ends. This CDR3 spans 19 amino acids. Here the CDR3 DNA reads TGTGCCACCGACCATCCCGGACGCCCCCCAAAGCAACTCTACAATGAGCAGTTCTTC. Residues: CATDHPGRPPKQLYNEQFF.

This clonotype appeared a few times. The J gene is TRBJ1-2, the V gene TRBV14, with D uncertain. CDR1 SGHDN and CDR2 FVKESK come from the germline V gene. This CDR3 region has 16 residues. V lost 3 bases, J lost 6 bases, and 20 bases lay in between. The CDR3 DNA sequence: TGTGCCAGCAGCCACGAAAAAAGAAGCATTGTGGATGGCTACACCTTC. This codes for CASSHEKRSIVDGYTF.

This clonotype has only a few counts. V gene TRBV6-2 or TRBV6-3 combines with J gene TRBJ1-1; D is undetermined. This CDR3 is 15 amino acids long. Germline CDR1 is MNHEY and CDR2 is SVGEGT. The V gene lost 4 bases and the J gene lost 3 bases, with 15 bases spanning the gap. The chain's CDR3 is CASSSTPSWDTEAFF. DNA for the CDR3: TGTGCCAGCAGTTCAACCCCCAGCTGGGACACTGAAGCTTTCTTT.

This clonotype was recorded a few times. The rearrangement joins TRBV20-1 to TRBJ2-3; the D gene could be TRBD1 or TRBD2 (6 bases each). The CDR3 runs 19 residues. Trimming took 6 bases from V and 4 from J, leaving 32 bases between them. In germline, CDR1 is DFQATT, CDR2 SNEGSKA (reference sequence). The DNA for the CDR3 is TGCAGTGCAACCTCGTCCGGGGGCGCAAATTGGGTTTCCGCAGATACGCAGTATTTT. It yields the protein CSATSSGGANWVSADTQYF.